Reported below is one T cell receptor (beta chain). Sequencing used immunoSEQ multiplex PCR; TCRdb keeps in-frame clones, though not all of them. The table has approximately 170,000 clones, just over 90% seen once. The sample comes from a study of control samples from healthy donors and cancer patients. This CDR3 contains 13 residues. Trimming cost V 1 base and J 7 bases, with 9 bases left between them. From germline, CDR1 is SGHRS and CDR2 YFSETQ. The TCR comes from a woman aged 60-75 years in good health. The chain employs TRBV5-1 and TRBJ1-5, with D uncertain. Sequencing was performed on blood. The CDR3 DNA is TGCGCCAGCAGCTTGTCCGGGGAACAGCCCCAGCATTTT. The encoded protein is CASSLSGEQPQHF.